The 27 T cell receptor beta chains below were found in one sample sequenced in a study of blood T cell repertoires in COVID-19. Sequencing used immunoSEQ multiplex PCR; TCRdb keeps in-frame clones, though not all of them. The data contain 200,000 to 250,000 clones, less than 90% of them seen just once; the ten biggest clones take up over 3%. Sequencing used PBMCs or T cells enriched from blood (not recorded which). Source of these receptors: a woman between 45 and 60 years old in a cohort exposed to, infected with or recovered from COVID-19 (not recorded which).

This clone came up once. The chain has TRBV6-2 or TRBV6-3 and TRBJ1-2; 10 positions match TRBD1. With 4 bases clipped from V and 8 bases from J, the junction kept 4 bases outside the gene matches. The length of the CDR3 is 13 residues. Germline lookup yields CDR1 MNHEY and CDR2 SVGEGT. The CDR3 nucleotides are TGTGCCAGCAGTTGGACAGGGGGTTTGGGCTACACCTTC. Its protein is CASSWTGGLGYTF.

This clone was counted only a few times. The chain is built from TRBV3-1 (or the pseudogene TRBV3-2) and TRBJ1-2, with unresolved D. Germline V gives CDR1 LGHDT, CDR2 YNNKEL (reference sequence). CDR3 size: 15 residues. The V and J ends lost 1 base and 0 bases respectively, with 9 bases between them. The CDR3 nucleotides read TGTGCCAGCAGCCAAGTACGGTTTACTAACTATGGCTACACCTTC. It encodes CASSQVRFTNYGYTF.

This clone has more than one count but fewer than ten. V is TRBV6-6 and J is TRBJ1-1, with D uncertain. V shed 7 bases and J shed 1 base, with 16 bases lying between them. The CDR3 covers 15 residues. Germline V gene lookup returns CDR1 MNHNY and CDR2 SVGAGI (reference sequence). The CDR3 reads CASTEQLATNTEAFF. The CDR3 bases are TGTGCCAGCACCGAACAGTTGGCTACGAACACTGAAGCTTTCTTT.

The J gene is TRBJ1-6, the V gene TRBV28; D is uncertain. Germline CDR1 and CDR2: MDHEN and SYDVKM. V dropped 4 bases and J dropped 4 bases, with 14 bases sitting between them. The CDR3 contains 16 residues. CDR3 amino acids: CASSSPFEVYNSPLHF. CDR3 DNA: TGTGCCAGCAGTTCCCCCTTCGAGGTTTATAATTCACCCCTCCACTTT.

The chain employs TRBV24-1 and TRBJ2-3, with 12 bases that match TRBD1. Germline CDR1 KGHDR, CDR2 SFDVKD. V lost 1 base, J lost 3 bases, and 7 bases stayed unmatched. The CDR3 runs to 18 residues. In DNA form, the CDR3 reads TGTGCCACCAGTGATTTCCCGGGACAGGGGGCAGGTACAGATACGCAGTATTTT. This codes for CATSDFPGQGAGTDTQYF.

The gene calls are TRBV9 and TRBJ2-7, with D possibly TRBD1 on 5 matching bases. V lost 0 bases and J 3 bases, leaving 10 bases between the germline ends. Per the germline V gene, CDR1 is SGDLS and CDR2 is YYNGEE. This CDR3 spans 14 amino acids. The DNA for the CDR3 is TGTGCCAGCAGCGTAGGCAGGGATAACTACGAGCAGTACTTC. This gives the protein CASSVGRDNYEQYF. Looking up the rest from reference TRBV9 and TRBJ2-7 gives the full variable domain: DSGVTQTPKHLITATGQRVTLRCSPRSGDLSVYWYQQSLDQGLQFLIQYYNGEERAKGNILERFSAQQFPDLHSELNLSSLELGDSALYFCASSVGRDNYEQYFGPGTRLTVT.

This sequence joins TRBV6-2 or TRBV6-3 and TRBJ1-1, with D unresolved. V lost 0 bases and J lost 3, with 8 bases in between. This CDR3 has 14 residues. Per the germline V gene, CDR1 is MNHEY and CDR2 is SVGEGT. CDR3 nucleotides: TGTGCCAGCAGTTACTCCCCGGTGGACACTGAAGCTTTCTTT. Translation: CASSYSPVDTEAFF.

V gene TRBV2 combines with J gene TRBJ1-1; 9 bases fit TRBD1. Trimming took 9 bases from V and 4 from J; bases not matched to a gene: 3. Per germline, CDR1 SNHLY and CDR2 FYNNEI. This CDR3 comprises 12 residues. Here the CDR3 DNA reads TGTGCCAGGAGACAGGGGGTCACTGAAGCTTTCTTT. It yields the protein CARRQGVTEAFF.

The CDR3 loop is CASSQPGLNQPQHF. DNA of the CDR3: TGTGCCAGCAGCCAACCAGGACTCAATCAGCCCCAGCATTTT. The chain combines TRBV3-1 (or the pseudogene TRBV3-2) with TRBJ1-5, with D hard to call. Germline V gene data show CDR1 as LGHDT and CDR2 as YNNKEL (reference sequence). This CDR3 contains 14 residues. V lost 2 bases to trimming and J lost 3 bases, with 8 bases between them.

The chain has TRBV7-9 and TRBJ2-2, with 7 bases matching TRBD2. The V segment lost 2 bases and the J segment 7 bases; nucleotides outside the gene matches: 4. The CDR3 extends over 14 amino acids. Germline V gives CDR1 SEHNR, CDR2 FQNEAQ (reference sequence). The CDR3 spells CASSLSGVGGELFF. The CDR3 DNA is TGTGCCAGCAGCTTAAGCGGGGTAGGCGGGGAGCTGTTTTTT.

The CDR3 DNA follows: TGTGCCACTACAGGGTCGGTTCATGGCTACACCTTC. Translation gives CATTGSVHGYTF. V usage is TRBV28 and J usage is TRBJ1-2, with D maybe TRBD1 (6 bases). This CDR3 has 12 residues. V lost 10 bases to trimming and J lost 6 bases, with 15 bases between them. Germline V gives CDR1 MDHEN, CDR2 SYDVKM.

The chain has TRBV7-8 and TRBJ2-7; 7 nucleotides line up with TRBD1. V was pared by 5 bases and J by 3 bases, with 4 bases of the junction left unmatched. The CDR3 contains 13 residues. Germline V lookup: CDR1 SGHVS, CDR2 FQNEAQ. The CDR3 loop is CASSPGTVYEQYF. The CDR3 DNA follows: TGTGCCAGCAGCCCCGGGACAGTCTACGAGCAGTACTTC.

The chain recombines TRBV30 with TRBJ1-2, with D tentatively TRBD1 (5 bases). V was clipped by 0 bases and J by 4 bases, with 9 bases between them. The CDR3 runs to 13 residues. Per germline, CDR1 GTSNPN and CDR2 SVGIG (reference sequence). The CDR3 spells CAWSVREGYGYTF. DNA of the CDR3: TGTGCCTGGAGTGTCAGGGAGGGCTATGGCTACACCTTC.

This chain connects TRBV10-3 to TRBJ1-1; D gene ambiguous. The CDR3 totals 14 residues. V was shortened by 4 bases and J by 1 base, with 10 bases between the two germline ends. Germline-derived CDR1 and CDR2 are ENHRY and SYGVKD. The CDR3 DNA reads as TGTGCCATCAGTGCACTAGAAAGGAACACTGAAGCTTTCTTT. As protein: CAISALERNTEAFF.

This rearrangement joins TRBV7-6 to TRBJ2-5; D may be TRBD2 (6 bases). CDR1 and CDR2 from the germline V gene are SGHVS and FNYEAQ. V lost 3 bases and J lost 5, with 16 bases in between. The CDR3 runs to 15 residues. The CDR3 spells CASSFGGMPPETQYF. The CDR3 DNA follows: TGTGCCAGCAGCTTTGGGGGGATGCCCCCTGAGACCCAGTACTTC.

The chain couples TRBV7-8 to TRBJ2-7; TRBD2 matches at 7 bases. Germline loops: CDR1 SGHVS, CDR2 FQNEAQ. CDR3 length: 16 amino acids. V shed 5 bases, J shed 1 base, and the junction held 11 bases outside the gene matches. In DNA form, the CDR3 reads TGTGCCAGCAGCCCCTATGTTGGGAGGGAATCCTACGAGCAGTACTTC. This gives the protein CASSPYVGRESYEQYF.

With respect to this clone: The sample holds other DNA sequences that translate to the same CDR3. This chain joins TRBV4-2 and TRBJ2-5, with D perhaps matching TRBD2 (5 bases). V lost 1 base to trimming and J lost 3 bases, with 9 bases between them. CDR1 is LGHNA and CDR2 is YNFKEQ in the germline V gene. The CDR3 spans 14 residues. The CDR3 region has the DNA TGTGCCAGCAGCCAAGTATCCGGGGAAGAGACCCAGTACTTC. Its protein is CASSQVSGEETQYF.

V and J are TRBV7-9 and TRBJ2-3; 11 positions match TRBD2. Germline-derived CDR1 and CDR2 are SEHNR and FQNEAQ (reference sequence). This CDR3 has 17 amino acids. J gave up 5 bases and V 5 bases, and 12 bases lay outside the gene matches. In DNA, the CDR3 is TGTGCCAGCAGCCAGATAGCGGGGGGGCGGTGGAAAGATACGCAGTATTTT. This sequence encodes CASSQIAGGRWKDTQYF.

Comments on this clone: Other DNA variants within this sample encode the same CDR3. V gene TRBV3-1 (or the pseudogene TRBV3-2) combines with J gene TRBJ1-2, with a weak D call TRBD1 (5 bases). V shed 1 base and J shed 4 bases, with 7 bases lying between them. CDR1 is LGHDT, CDR2 YNNKEL, per germline (reference sequence). This CDR3 is 13 amino acids long. The CDR3 coding sequence is TGTGCCAGCAGCCAAGGGCAGGGCTATGGCTACACCTTC. Translation gives CASSQGQGYGYTF.

The chain carries TRBV9 and TRBJ2-7; TRBD2 matches at 7 bases. CDR1 and CDR2 from the germline V gene are SGDLS and YYNGEE. V shed 0 bases, J shed 4 bases, and the junction held 10 bases outside the gene matches. This CDR3 is built from 16 residues. This CDR3 is CASSVAAGSLLYEQYF. The CDR3 DNA reads TGTGCCAGCAGCGTAGCAGCGGGGAGTCTTCTATACGAGCAGTACTTC.

As regards this clone: Other DNA sequences in the same sample also yield this CDR3. The chain's CDR3 is CASRNRGSNQPQHF. CDR3 in DNA: TGTGCCAGTAGAAACAGGGGTAGCAATCAGCCCCAGCATTTT. This chain joins TRBV19 and TRBJ1-5, with TRBD1 matching over 7 bases. Trimming removed 6 bases from V and 0 bases from J; junction bases left unmatched: 2. The CDR3 is made up of 14 amino acids. Germline lookup yields CDR1 LNHDA and CDR2 SQIVND (reference sequence).

V is TRBV21-1 and J is TRBJ1-2; the table calls TRBD1, which could not be checked here. TRBV21-1 is shown as a pseudogene. The CDR3 runs 17 residues. The CDR3 here is CAGSKTGTARWGYGYTF. In DNA, the CDR3 is TGTGCCGGCAGCAAGACCGGGACAGCCCGATGGGGCTATGGCTACACCTTC.

This clone turned up a few times. This rearrangement joins TRBV5-4 to TRBJ2-2, with unresolved D. This CDR3 is 14 amino acids long. Germline V gene data show CDR1 as SGHNT and CDR2 as YYREEE (reference sequence). The V gene lost 5 bases and the J gene lost 6 bases, with 14 bases spanning the gap. CDR3 sequence reads: CASRPLLTSGELFF. In nucleotides, the CDR3 is TGTGCCAGCAGGCCTCTGCTGACATCCGGGGAGCTGTTTTTT.

The chain carries TRBV7-2 and TRBJ2-2; a possible D gene is TRBD2 (5 bases). V lost 8 bases and J 6 bases, leaving 7 bases between the germline ends. Germline CDR1 SGHTA, CDR2 FQGNSA. The CDR3 covers 11 residues. CDR3: CASRTPGELFF. The CDR3 coding sequence is TGTGCCAGCCGGACTCCCGGGGAGCTGTTTTTT.

The rearrangement uses TRBV12-3 or TRBV12-4 and TRBJ2-7; possibly TRBD1 for D (5 bases). The CDR3 loop spans 13 amino acids. Trimming took 6 bases from V and 6 from J, leaving 15 bases between them. This CDR3 reads CASSPGPPVEQYF. The CDR3 region has the DNA TGTGCCAGCAGCCCAGGGCCCCCGGTCGAGCAGTACTTC.

CDR3 in DNA: TGTGCCAGCAGCGAGGGACTAGCGGGCTTCAATGAGCAGTTCTTC. As protein: CASSEGLAGFNEQFF. The chain is built from TRBV7-8 and TRBJ2-1, with 12 nucleotides matching TRBD2. The CDR3 is 15 amino acids. Unmatched junction bases numbered 5, after V lost 5 bases and J lost 6 bases. CDR1 is SGHVS and CDR2 is FQNEAQ in the germline V gene.

This chain links TRBV9 with TRBJ2-2; TRBD2 matches at 11 bases. The germline V gene encodes CDR1 SGDLS and CDR2 YYNGEE. The CDR3 has 17 amino acids. Trimming cost V 4 bases and J 4 bases; bases outside gene matches: 9. The CDR3 coding sequence is TGTGCCAGCAGCTCACGGCCGGGACTAGCGGCCACCGGGGAGCTGTTTTTT. The encoded protein is CASSSRPGLAATGELFF.